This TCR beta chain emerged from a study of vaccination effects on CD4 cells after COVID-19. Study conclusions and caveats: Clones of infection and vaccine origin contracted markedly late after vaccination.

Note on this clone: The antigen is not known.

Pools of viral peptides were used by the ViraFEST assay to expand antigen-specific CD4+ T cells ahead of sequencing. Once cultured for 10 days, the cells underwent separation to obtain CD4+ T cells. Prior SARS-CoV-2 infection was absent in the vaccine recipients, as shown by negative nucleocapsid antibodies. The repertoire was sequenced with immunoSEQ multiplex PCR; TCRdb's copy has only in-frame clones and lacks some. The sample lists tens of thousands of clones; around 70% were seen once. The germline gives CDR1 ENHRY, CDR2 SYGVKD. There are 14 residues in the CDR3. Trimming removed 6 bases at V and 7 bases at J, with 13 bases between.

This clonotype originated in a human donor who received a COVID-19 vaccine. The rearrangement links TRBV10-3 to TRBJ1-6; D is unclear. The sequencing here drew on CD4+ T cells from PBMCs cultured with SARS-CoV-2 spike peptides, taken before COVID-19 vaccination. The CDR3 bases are TGTGCCATCAGGTCGGAGTCCCAAAATTCACCCCTCCACTTT. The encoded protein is CAIRSESQNSPLHF.